This record covers a single TCR beta chain. This clone was observed a handful of times. No antigen is known for it. It has no much larger one-base neighbor in the sample; base qualities were not kept. This sample was taken from a study of identifying expanded T cells in peripheral blood (dated by TCRdb to about 2019). Turning to the overall study: Technical replicates were generated by sequencing separate aliquots of the same genomic DNA pool, and four replicates were compared pairwise.

The immunoSEQ Assay, which uses bias-controlled multiplex PCR amplification of genomic DNA, was used to profile TCRbeta CDR3 regions. From the authors' description of their analysis: To quantify the absolute abundance of each unique TCRbeta CDR3 region, the sequences were collapsed and filtered. Two models were used to test differential abundance: a binomial model (Fisher-equivalent) and a beta-binomial model that adds time-dependent variance fitted from healthy donors. Clones with fewer than 5 combined templates were removed, and differential abundance was called for clones with a Benjamini-Hochberg FDR below 0.01. Beta-binomial variance was modeled as a function of total template count across the two samples using the form v = (b*log(k)+a)^2. TCRdb holds this immuneACCESS table with in-frame rearrangements only. Some clones are missing; in checked studies, unresolved V genes explain under half, and the rest has no known cause. Clone size and the V and J calls come from that table; the DNA yielded D and trimming. The sample yields approximately 79,000 clones; roughly nine tenths were counted once. The ten top clones hold over 2.5% of the sample.

Compared with germline, V lacks 6 bases and J lacks 6 bases; bases without a gene match: 8. Reading the germline V gene gives CDR1 SQVTM and CDR2 ANQGSEA. Taken from cysteine to phenylalanine, the CDR3 has 14 residues. The entry retains the CDR3 DNA only, 42 bases that are in frame from base 1. During the collection period, no infections or other immune events were recorded for the healthy donors. Time-dependent variance in a beta-binomial model of T-cell clone differential abundance was calibrated using healthy-donor blood repertoires as a training cohort. The training cohort comprised about ten healthy donors, 3 female and 7 male. The donors were between about 29 and 64 years old, with an average age of about 45 years. Whole blood from each healthy donor was obtained from a commercial supplier and was collected at three time points around 15 days apart. For immunosequencing, genomic DNA was extracted from unsorted whole blood.

What the authors observed across the whole study: Between technical replicates the binomial model flagged 0.9 to 1.5 differentially abundant clones, whereas over roughly two weeks the binomial model flagged about 16.4 and over four weeks 19 to 20. Across all healthy-donor time intervals, the beta-binomial model significantly lowered both the number of clones called differentially abundant and the false-positive rate. The authors expected that biological variance in healthy repertoires might rise further over much longer intervals, such as months to years. Variance in clone template counts between approximately 2-week samples significantly increased with total template count across all healthy donors.

The receptor chain draws on TRBV29-1 and TRBJ2-1, and 10 junctional nucleotides match TRBD2. This clonotype originated in a person between 18 and 69 years old in good health. Sequenced input: blood. In nucleotides, the sequence is TGCAGCGTAACCACTAGCGGGATCGGCAATGAGCAGTTCTTC. Its coded protein is CSVTTSGIGNEQFF.